This T cell receptor beta chain was captured by sequencing in a study of shared clonotypes between healthy human individuals. For the study at large: There were three CD4 naive, three CD4 memory, two CD8 naive and one CD8 memory plates per donor.

The donor population consisted of healthy HIV-negative adults with no recent acute infections or vaccinations. Produced via immunoSEQ multiplex PCR; TCRdb's table is partial and in-frame only. The sample has a few million clones; approximately 90% are singletons. The sequencing sample was made of naive CD4+ T cells sorted from blood. Documented subset: CD45RA+ positively selected. This receptor was identified in a man aged 18-30 years in good health.

The CDR3 DNA reads TGTGCCAGCAATCCCACGGGTTTCTCTGGAAACACCATATATTTT. It specifies CASNPTGFSGNTIYF. The rearrangement joins TRBV6-1 to TRBJ1-3; no reliable D call. The germline gives CDR1 MNHNS, CDR2 SASEGT. V gave up 7 bases and J gave up 0 bases, with 13 bases separating them. CDR3 length: 15 amino acids.